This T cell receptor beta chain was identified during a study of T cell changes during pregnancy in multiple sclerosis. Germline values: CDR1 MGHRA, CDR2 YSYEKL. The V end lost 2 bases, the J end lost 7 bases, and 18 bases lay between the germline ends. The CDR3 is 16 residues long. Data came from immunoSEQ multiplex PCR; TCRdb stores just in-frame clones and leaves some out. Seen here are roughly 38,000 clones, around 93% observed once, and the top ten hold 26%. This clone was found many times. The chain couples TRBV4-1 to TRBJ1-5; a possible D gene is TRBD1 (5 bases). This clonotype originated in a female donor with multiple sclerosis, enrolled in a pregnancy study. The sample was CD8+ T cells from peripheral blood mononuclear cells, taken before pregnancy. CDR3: CASSQPDSGWYQPQHF. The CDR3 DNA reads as TGCGCCAGCAGCCAACCAGACAGTGGGTGGTACCAGCCCCAGCATTTT.